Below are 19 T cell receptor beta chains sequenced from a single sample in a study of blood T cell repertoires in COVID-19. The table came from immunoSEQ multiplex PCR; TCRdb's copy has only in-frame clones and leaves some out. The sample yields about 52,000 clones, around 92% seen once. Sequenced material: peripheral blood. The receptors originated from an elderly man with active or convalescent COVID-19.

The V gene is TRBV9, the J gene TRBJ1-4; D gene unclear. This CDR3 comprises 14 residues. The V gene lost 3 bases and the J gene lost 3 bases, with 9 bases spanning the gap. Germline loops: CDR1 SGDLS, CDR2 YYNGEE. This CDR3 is CASSALVSNEKLFF. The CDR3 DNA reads TGTGCCAGCAGCGCACTAGTCTCTAATGAAAAACTGTTTTTT.

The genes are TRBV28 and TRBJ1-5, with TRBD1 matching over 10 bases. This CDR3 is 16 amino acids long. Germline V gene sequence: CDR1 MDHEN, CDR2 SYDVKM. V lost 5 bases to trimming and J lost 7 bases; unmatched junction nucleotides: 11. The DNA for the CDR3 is TGTGCCAGCAGTGAAGGGACAGGGGAAGCGTGGCAGCCCCAGCATTTT. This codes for CASSEGTGEAWQPQHF.

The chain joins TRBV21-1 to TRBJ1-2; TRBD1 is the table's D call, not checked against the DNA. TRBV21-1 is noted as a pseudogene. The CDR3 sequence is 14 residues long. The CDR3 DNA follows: TGTGCCAGCAGCTTCTACAGGGGCTACGGCGGCTACACCTTC. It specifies CASSFYRGYGGYTF.

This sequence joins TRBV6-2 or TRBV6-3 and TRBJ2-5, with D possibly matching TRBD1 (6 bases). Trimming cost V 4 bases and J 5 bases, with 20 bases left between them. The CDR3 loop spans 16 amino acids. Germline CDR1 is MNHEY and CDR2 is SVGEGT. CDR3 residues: CASSLSTGLSLETQYF. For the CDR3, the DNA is TGTGCCAGCAGTTTGTCGACAGGTCTTTCTCTGGAGACCCAGTACTTC.

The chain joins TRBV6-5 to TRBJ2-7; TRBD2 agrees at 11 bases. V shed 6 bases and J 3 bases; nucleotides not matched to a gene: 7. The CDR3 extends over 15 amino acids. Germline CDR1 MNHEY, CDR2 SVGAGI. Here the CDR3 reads CASRPTSGGNYEQYF. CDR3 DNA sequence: TGTGCCAGCAGACCTACTAGCGGGGGAAACTACGAGCAGTACTTC.

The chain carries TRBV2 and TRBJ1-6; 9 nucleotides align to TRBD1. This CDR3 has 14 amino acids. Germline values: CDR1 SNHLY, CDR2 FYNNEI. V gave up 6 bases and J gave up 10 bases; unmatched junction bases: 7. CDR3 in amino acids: CASRVGQGQSPLHF. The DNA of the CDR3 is TGTGCCAGCAGGGTAGGACAGGGGCAATCACCCCTCCACTTT.

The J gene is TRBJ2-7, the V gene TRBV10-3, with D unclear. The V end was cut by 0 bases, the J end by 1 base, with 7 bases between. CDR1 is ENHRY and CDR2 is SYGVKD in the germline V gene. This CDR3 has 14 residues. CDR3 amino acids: CAISESRQSYEQYF. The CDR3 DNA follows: TGTGCCATCAGTGAGTCGAGGCAGTCCTACGAGCAGTACTTC.

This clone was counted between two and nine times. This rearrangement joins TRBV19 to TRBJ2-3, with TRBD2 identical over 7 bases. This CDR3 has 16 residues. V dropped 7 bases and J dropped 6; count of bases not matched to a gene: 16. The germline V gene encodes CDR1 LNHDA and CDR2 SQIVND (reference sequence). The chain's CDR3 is CASTPRGLTRGDTQYF. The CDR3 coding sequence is TGTGCCAGTACCCCTAGGGGACTAACACGGGGGGATACGCAGTATTTT.

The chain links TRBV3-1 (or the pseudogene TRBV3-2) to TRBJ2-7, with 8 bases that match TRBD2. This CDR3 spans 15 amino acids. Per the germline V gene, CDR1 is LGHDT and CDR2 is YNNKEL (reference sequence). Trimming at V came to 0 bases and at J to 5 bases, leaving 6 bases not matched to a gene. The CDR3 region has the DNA TGTGCCAGCAGCCAAGAACCGGGACTAGTCCACGAGCAGTACTTC. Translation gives CASSQEPGLVHEQYF.

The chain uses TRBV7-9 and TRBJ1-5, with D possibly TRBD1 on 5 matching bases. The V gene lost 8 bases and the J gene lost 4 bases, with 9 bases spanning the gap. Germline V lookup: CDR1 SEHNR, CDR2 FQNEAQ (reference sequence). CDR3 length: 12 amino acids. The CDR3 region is CASSRTNQPQHF. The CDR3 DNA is TGTGCCAGCTCCCGGACAAATCAGCCCCAGCATTTT.

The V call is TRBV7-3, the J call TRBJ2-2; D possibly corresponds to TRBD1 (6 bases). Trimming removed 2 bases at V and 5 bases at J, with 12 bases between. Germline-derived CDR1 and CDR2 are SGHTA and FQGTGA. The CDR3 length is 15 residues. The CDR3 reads CASSLGGRGTGELFF. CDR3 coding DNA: TGTGCCAGCAGCTTAGGGGGCAGGGGAACCGGGGAGCTGTTTTTT.

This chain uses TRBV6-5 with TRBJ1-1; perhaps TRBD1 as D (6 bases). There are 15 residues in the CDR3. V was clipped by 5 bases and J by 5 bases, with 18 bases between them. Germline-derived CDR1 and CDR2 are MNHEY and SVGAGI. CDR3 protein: CASSSRGAMGTEAFF. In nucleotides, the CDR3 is TGTGCCAGCAGTAGCAGGGGCGCCATGGGGACTGAAGCTTTCTTT.

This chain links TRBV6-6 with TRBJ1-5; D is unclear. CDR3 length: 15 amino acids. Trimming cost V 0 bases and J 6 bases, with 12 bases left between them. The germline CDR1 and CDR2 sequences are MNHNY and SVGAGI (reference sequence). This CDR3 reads CASSYSIGLVQPQHF. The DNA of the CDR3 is TGTGCCAGCAGTTACTCGATCGGGTTGGTTCAGCCCCAGCATTTT.

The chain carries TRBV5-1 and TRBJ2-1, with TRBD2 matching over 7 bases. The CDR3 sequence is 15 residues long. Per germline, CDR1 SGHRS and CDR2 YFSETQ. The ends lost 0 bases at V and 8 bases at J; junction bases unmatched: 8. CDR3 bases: TGCGCCAGCAGCTTGGCGGCGGGAGAGTCTTATGAGCAGTTCTTC. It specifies CASSLAAGESYEQFF.

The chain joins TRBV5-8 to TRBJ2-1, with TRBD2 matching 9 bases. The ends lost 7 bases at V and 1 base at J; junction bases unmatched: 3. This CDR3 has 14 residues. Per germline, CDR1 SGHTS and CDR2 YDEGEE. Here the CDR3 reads CASLGLASYNEQFF. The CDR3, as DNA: TGTGCCAGCCTAGGACTAGCGTCCTACAATGAGCAGTTCTTC.

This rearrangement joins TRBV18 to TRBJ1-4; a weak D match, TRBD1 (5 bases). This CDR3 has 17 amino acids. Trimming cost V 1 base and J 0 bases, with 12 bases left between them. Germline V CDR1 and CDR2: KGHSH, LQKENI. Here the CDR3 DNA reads TGTGCCAGCTCACCACTAGCAGACAGAACAACTAATGAAAAACTGTTTTTT. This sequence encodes CASSPLADRTTNEKLFF.

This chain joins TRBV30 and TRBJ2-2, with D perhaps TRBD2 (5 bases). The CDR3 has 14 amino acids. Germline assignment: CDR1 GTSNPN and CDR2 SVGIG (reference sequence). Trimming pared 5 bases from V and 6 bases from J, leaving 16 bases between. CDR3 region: CAWLPGVRAGELFF. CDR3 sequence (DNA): TGTGCCTGGCTACCCGGGGTAAGGGCCGGGGAGCTGTTTTTT.

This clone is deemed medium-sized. CDR3 in DNA: TGTGCCTGGAGTGGGATAGCGGGAGACGAGCAGTTCTTC. Translating it yields CAWSGIAGDEQFF. This rearrangement joins TRBV30 to TRBJ2-1; TRBD2 agrees at 9 bases. J gave up 10 bases and V 1 base, and 5 bases lay outside the gene matches. This CDR3 spans 13 amino acids. In germline, CDR1 is GTSNPN, CDR2 SVGIG (reference sequence).

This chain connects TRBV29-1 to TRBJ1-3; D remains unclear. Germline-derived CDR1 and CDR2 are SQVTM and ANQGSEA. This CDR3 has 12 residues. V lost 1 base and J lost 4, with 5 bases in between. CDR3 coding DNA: TGCAGCGTTGAAGTCCAGGGAAACACCATATATTTT. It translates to CSVEVQGNTIYF.